These 6 T cell receptor beta chains were all obtained from the same sample, sequenced in a study. Treg sorting used a CD4+CD25+CD127-/low gate. Each CDR3 protein gets one entry after TCRdb re-called the 5' RACE reads with MiXCR. The table includes some 9,200 distinct CDR3 sequences, around 15% detected once. The sequenced sample was Tregs sorted from blood. The receptors were sampled from a female donor with breast cancer.

V and J are TRBV18 and TRBJ1-4; D call uncertain. The germline CDR1 and CDR2 sequences are KGHSH and LQKENI. The CDR3 is made up of 16 amino acids. Deletions cut 8 bases from V and 0 bases from J, with 16 bases between. Written as DNA, the CDR3 is TGTGCCAGCCAACCGCGTCCGGATGCAACTAATGAAAAACTGTTTTTT. It specifies CASQPRPDATNEKLFF. Full variable domain (remainder filled in from reference TRBV18 and TRBJ1-4): NAGVMQNPRHLVRRRGQEARLRCSPMKGHSHVYWYRQLPEEGLKFMVYLQKENIIDESGMPKERFSAEFPKEGPSILRIQQVVRGDSAAYFCASQPRPDATNEKLFFGSGTQLSVL.

With regard to this clonotype: An end of the junction does not agree with germline; a read error may underlie this. The rearrangement joins TRBV11-2 to TRBJ1-3; D remains unclear. Germline V gene sequence: CDR1 SGHAT, CDR2 FQNNGV. CDR3 size: 15 residues. The CDR3: CARSFRGLTGYTIYF. The DNA for the CDR3 is TGTGCCAGAAGCTTTCGGGGTTTAACTGGATACACCATATATTTT.

This clonotype was seen a few times. This sequence may be a read error, since a much larger clone differs from it by one base. This is likely a read error, given that the CDR3 carries no conserved phenylalanine or tryptophan at its end. This CDR3 is CASSLSRQDYNEQFH. In DNA, the CDR3 is TGTGCCAGCAGCTTAAGTCGACAGGACTACAATGAGCAGTTCCAC. This chain uses TRBV7-3 with TRBJ2-1; perhaps TRBD1 as D (6 bases). Trimming stripped 1 base from V and 3 bases from J, with 10 bases between. CDR1 and CDR2 (germline): SGHTA, FQGTGA. The CDR3 has 15 amino acids.

About this clonotype: The junction departs from germline at one end; a sequencing error may be responsible. The J gene is TRBJ2-3, the V gene TRBV12-3 or TRBV12-4; either TRBD1 or TRBD2 may supply D (6 bases each). The CDR3 sequence is 15 residues long. CDR3 nucleotides: TGTGCCAGCAGTTTAGAAACAGGGAGGACAGATACGCGGTATTTT. Amino acid sequence: CASSLETGRTDTRYF.

As regards this clonotype: A read error is possible here, since a much larger clone lies one base away. Because it lacks the conserved phenylalanine or tryptophan at the end, this CDR3 is likely a read error. This chain's CDR3 is CASSYTAEKLFL. CDR3 DNA: TGTGCCAGCAGTTACACGGCGGAAAAACTGTTTCTT. V and J are TRBV6-1 and TRBJ1-4; D gene unclear. V was shortened by 5 bases and J by 8 bases, with 9 bases between the two germline ends. Germline CDR1 and CDR2: MNHNS and SASEGT. The CDR3 is 12 amino acids.

This clonotype was counted many times. The V and J genes are TRBV5-1 and TRBJ2-6; D is ambiguous. The CDR3 has 14 amino acids. V was pared by 5 bases and J by 0 bases, with 6 bases between. The germline gives CDR1 SGHRS, CDR2 YFSETQ. The CDR3 coding sequence is TGCGCCAGCAGGAACCGCTCTGGGGCCAACGTCCTGACTTTC. Residues: CASRNRSGANVLTF. Full variable domain (remainder filled in from reference TRBV5-1 and TRBJ2-6): KAGVTQTPRYLIKTRGQQVTLSCSPISGHRSVSWYQQTPGQGLQFLFEYFSETQRNKGNFPGRFSGRQFSNSRSEMNVSTLELGDSALYLCASRNRSGANVLTFGAGSRLTVL.